Each of the 19 T cell receptor beta chains below was sequenced from the same sample in a study of siplizumab effects on memory and regulatory T cells. Here immunoSEQ multiplex PCR was the method, and the copy in TCRdb shows in-frame clones only, minus some. This table has thousands of clones, less than 75% appearing once. Sequencing was carried out using effector memory CD8+ T cells sorted from blood. Noted subset: unstimulated CD8+ effector memory T cells. The receptors stem from a human donor in good health.

This chain uses TRBV19 with TRBJ1-6; 10 bases align to TRBD1. V lost 1 base to trimming and J lost 10 bases; unmatched junction nucleotides: 4. The CDR3 covers 15 residues. CDR1 is LNHDA and CDR2 is SQIVND in the germline V gene (reference sequence). This CDR3 reads CASSIGGTGVSPLHF. The DNA of the CDR3 is TGTGCCAGTAGTATAGGAGGGACAGGGGTCTCACCCCTCCACTTT.

A note on this clone: A junction end diverges from the germline sequence, so it may reflect a read error. The chain links TRBV15 to TRBJ2-6; a possible D gene is TRBD1 (5 bases). Germline CDR1 and CDR2: LNHNV and YYDKDF (reference sequence). The CDR3 contains 15 residues. The CDR3 sequence is CATSGDSSGANVLTF. CDR3 nucleotides: TGTGCCACCAGCGGAGACAGCTCTGGGGCCAACGTCCTGACTTTC.

This clone was seen just once. The chain joins TRBV21-1 to TRBJ1-2. TRBV21-1 has pseudogene status. The CDR3 runs 15 residues. The CDR3 DNA sequence: TGTGCCAGCAGTCACAGGTCCCGGGGGATGTATGGCTACACCTTC. This encodes CASSHRSRGMYGYTF.

This chain's CDR3 is CASGGWLSGANVLTF. The CDR3 bases are TGTGCTAGTGGGGGATGGCTCTCTGGGGCCAACGTCCTGACTTTC. The gene calls are TRBV12-5 and TRBJ2-6; D not resolved. The CDR3 spans 15 residues. Trimming took off 6 bases at V and 0 bases at J, with 9 bases between the two ends. Germline CDR1 LGHNT, CDR2 FRNRAP.

The chain combines TRBV6-5 with TRBJ2-5; D perhaps matches TRBD1 (5 bases). The end of the DNA aligns better with TRBJ2-7, so the J call may be wrong. The CDR3 extends over 13 amino acids. Germline V CDR1 and CDR2: MNHEY, SVGAGI. As DNA, the CDR3 is TGTGCCAGCAGTAAACAGGAGACCTACGAGCAGTACTTC. This translates into CASSKQETYEQYF.

This chain links TRBV2 with TRBJ2-1, with D unresolved. Germline assignment: CDR1 SNHLY and CDR2 FYNNEI. Trimming left V 6 bases short and J 2 bases short, with 17 bases between. The CDR3 totals 16 residues. Written as DNA, the CDR3 is TGTGCCAGCAGGGACCCCCGTAGAACCACCTACAATGAGCAGTTCTTC. Its translation is CASRDPRRTTYNEQFF.

This clone was seen a single time. This chain uses TRBV7-9 with TRBJ1-3; D might be TRBD1 (5 bases). Between the trimmed V and J ends, which lost 3 bases and 5 bases, there was a span of 11 bases. The CDR3 totals 14 residues. CDR1 SEHNR and CDR2 FQNEAQ come from the germline V gene (reference sequence). DNA of the CDR3: TGTGCCAGCAGCTTCCCCAGGGACCGAAACACCATATATTTT. Its protein is CASSFPRDRNTIYF.

This clone has a handful of counts. The rearrangement uses TRBV6-4 and TRBJ2-3; 7 bases line up with TRBD1. The CDR3 is 16 amino acids. CDR1 is MRHNA, CDR2 SNTAGT, per germline. V dropped 0 bases and J dropped 0; count of bases not matched to a gene: 3. CDR3 sequence (DNA): TGTGCCAGCAGTGACTCAGGGGGCGCTAGCACAGATACGCAGTATTTT. It codes for CASSDSGGASTDTQYF.

The chain combines TRBV7-9 with TRBJ2-1; maybe TRBD2 (5 bases). This CDR3 contains 16 residues. Germline V gene lookup returns CDR1 SEHNR and CDR2 FQNEAQ (reference sequence). Trimming left V 2 bases short and J 0 bases short, with 11 bases between. CDR3 protein: CASSLRSGSSYNEQFF. CDR3 bases: TGTGCCAGCAGCTTAAGGTCTGGGAGCTCCTACAATGAGCAGTTCTTC.

CDR3 nucleotide sequence: TGTGCCAGCAGTGCGTTGGCGTTGACAGATACGCAGTATTTT. Translated: CASSALALTDTQYF. The chain uses TRBV25-1 and TRBJ2-3; D unclear. V gave up 4 bases and J gave up 3 bases, with 11 bases separating them. The CDR3 totals 14 residues. CDR1 and CDR2 from the germline V gene are MGHDK and SYGVNS.

V is TRBV6-5 and J is TRBJ1-4; D remains ambiguous. The V end lost 4 bases, the J end lost 6 bases, and 12 bases lay between the germline ends. This CDR3 comprises 14 residues. Germline values: CDR1 MNHEY, CDR2 SVGAGI. DNA for the CDR3: TGTGCCAGCAGTTCCAACCCGGGTTATGAAAAACTGTTTTTT. This gives the protein CASSSNPGYEKLFF.

The rearrangement uses TRBV25-1 and TRBJ2-2, with no clear D. The CDR3 consists of 15 residues. Trimming stripped 6 bases from V and 3 bases from J, with 14 bases between. Per the germline V gene, CDR1 is MGHDK and CDR2 is SYGVNS. This CDR3 reads CASSEEHWDTGELFF. The CDR3 region has the DNA TGTGCCAGCAGCGAGGAGCACTGGGACACCGGGGAGCTGTTTTTT.

This clone has just a few counts. The genes are TRBV2 and TRBJ2-1; possible D gene TRBD1, 6 bases. Trimming shortened V by 5 bases and J by 0 bases, and 8 bases separated the two germline ends. Germline CDR1 SNHLY, CDR2 FYNNEI. The CDR3 is 14 amino acids. The CDR3 sequence is CASSLDSSYNEQFF. Here the CDR3 DNA reads TGTGCCAGCAGTTTGGACAGCTCCTACAATGAGCAGTTCTTC.

This chain links TRBV7-3 with TRBJ2-7; D not resolved. Between the trimmed V and J ends, which lost 3 bases and 0 bases, there was a span of 15 bases. Germline values: CDR1 SGHTA, CDR2 FQGTGA. The length of the CDR3 is 16 residues. CDR3 sequence (DNA): TGTGCCAGCAGCTTCAATCTGGCCTCGAGCTCCTACGAGCAGTACTTC. Translating it yields CASSFNLASSSYEQYF.

A single count supports this clone. The chain has TRBV25-1 and TRBJ2-3, with 9 bases fitting TRBD2. The CDR3 is 16 residues long. CDR1 is MGHDK and CDR2 is SYGVNS in the germline V gene. The junction had 7 bases not matched to a gene; V was cut back by 4 bases and J by 2 bases. This chain's CDR3 is CASSGKTSGHTDTQYF. For the CDR3, the DNA is TGTGCCAGCAGTGGTAAAACTAGCGGGCACACAGATACGCAGTATTTT. The full variable domain, rest sourced from reference TRBV25-1 and TRBJ2-3, is EADIYQTPRYLVIGTGKKITLECSQTMGHDKMYWYQQDPGMELHLIHYSYGVNSTEKGDLSSESTVSRIRTEHFPLTLESARPSHTSQYLCASSGKTSGHTDTQYFGPGTRLTVL.

This chain joins TRBV7-2 and TRBJ2-5; weak D call: TRBD2 (6 bases). The ends were cut back, 5 bases at V and 2 bases at J, with 12 bases in the middle. This CDR3 has 14 residues. Per the germline V gene, CDR1 is SGHTA and CDR2 is FQGNSA. CDR3 nucleotide sequence: TGTGCCAGCAGCCTAGGGACTCTTCAAGAGACCCAGTACTTC. Translating it yields CASSLGTLQETQYF.

A single count supports this clone. The V and J genes are TRBV7-9 and TRBJ2-1; D is unclear. CDR1 and CDR2 from the germline V gene are SEHNR and FQNEAQ (reference sequence). The CDR3 loop spans 13 amino acids. V dropped 3 bases and J dropped 1 base, with 4 bases sitting between them. The chain's CDR3 is CASSFLSYNEQFF. The CDR3 DNA sequence: TGTGCCAGCAGCTTTCTTTCCTACAATGAGCAGTTCTTC.

The gene calls are TRBV4-1 and TRBJ2-7; 10 bases line up with TRBD2. CDR3 length: 16 amino acids. The junction had 10 bases not matched to a gene; V was cut back by 4 bases and J by 4 bases. Germline V gives CDR1 MGHRA, CDR2 YSYEKL. The CDR3 loop reads CASSPPGLAGVYEQYF. CDR3 nucleotide sequence: TGCGCCAGCAGCCCCCCAGGGCTAGCGGGGGTTTACGAGCAGTACTTC.

V usage is TRBV6-4 and J usage is TRBJ2-3, with TRBD2 identical over 8 bases. The germline V gene encodes CDR1 MRHNA and CDR2 SNTAGT. V trimming: 6 bases; J trimming: 0 bases; junction bases outside the gene matches: 5. The CDR3 is 15 residues long. This chain's CDR3 is CASSASGGSTDTQYF. As DNA, the CDR3 is TGTGCCAGCAGCGCGAGCGGGGGTAGCACAGATACGCAGTATTTT.